These T cell receptor beta chains were read from a single sample in a study of cytomegalovirus exposure and HLA in healthy donors. Only in-frame clones appear in the TCRdb table, and some are missing; sequencing was by immunoSEQ multiplex PCR. The sample has approximately 140,000 clones; roughly 74% are singletons. The sequencing sample was made of PBMCs. The receptors stem from a middle-aged man in good health and CMV-seronegative. CDR3s include the opening cysteine and the closing phenylalanine or tryptophan. D genes are given only for firm matches. Clone size is given for some rows only: seen once, a few or many times, or a class if the clone is expanded.

J gene,D gene,CDR3 length,V gene,clone size,CDR3 protein,CDR3 DNA
TRBJ2-1,-,16,TRBV7-5,-,CARSDDQGAIYNEQFF,TGTGCCAGAAGCGACGATCAGGGGGCTATCTACAATGAGCAGTTCTTC
TRBJ1-2,-,13,TRBV29-1,-,CSVDSAGMEGYTF,TGCAGCGTTGATTCGGCAGGGATGGAAGGCTACACCTTC
TRBJ1-4,-,13,TRBV29-1,-,CSVGIQGPEKLFF,TGCAGCGTTGGAATCCAGGGTCCGGAAAAACTGTTTTTT
TRBJ1-5,TRBD1,12,TRBV19,-,CASMTGYQPQHF,TGTGCCAGTATGACAGGGTATCAGCCCCAGCATTTT
TRBJ1-5,TRBD1,16,TRBV19,-,CASSIDREYSNQPQHF,TGTGCCAGTAGTATCGACAGGGAATATAGCAATCAGCCCCAGCATTTT
TRBJ2-3,-,15,TRBV7-6,-,CASSLGDTYTDTQYF,TGTGCCAGCAGCTTAGGAGACACGTACACAGATACGCAGTATTTT
TRBJ1-6,-,15,TRBV13,-,CASSLEQGRMSPLHF,TGTGCCAGCAGCTTAGAGCAGGGTAGAATGTCACCCCTCCACTTT
TRBJ2-7,TRBD2,15,TRBV5-6,-,CASQAGVPSSYEQYF,TGTGCCAGCCAGGCGGGGGTTCCTAGCTCCTACGAGCAGTACTTC
TRBJ2-1,TRBD1,14,TRBV6-1,-,CASTWGQSNNEQFF,TGTGCCAGCACCTGGGGACAGTCTAACAATGAGCAGTTCTTC
TRBJ1-2,-,15,TRBV9,-,CASSVAPGTPYGYPF,-
TRBJ2-7,-,12,TRBV7-9,-,CASSPTAGEQYF,TGTGCCAGCAGCCCGACTGCTGGGGAGCAGTACTTC
TRBJ2-7,-,13,TRBV6-5,-,CASSYSRGYEQYF,TGTGCCAGCAGTTACTCGAGGGGGTACGAGCAGTACTTC
TRBJ1-3,TRBD1,15,TRBV7-2,-,CASSLAGTAGNTIYF,TGTGCCAGCAGCTTAGCGGGGACAGCTGGAAACACCATATATTTT
TRBJ2-1,-,13,TRBV5-1,once,CASSPQGSDEQFF,TGCGCCAGCAGCCCTCAAGGCAGCGATGAGCAGTTCTTC
TRBJ2-2,-,14,TRBV18,-,CASSPDYRPGELFF,TGTGCCAGCTCACCAGACTATCGACCCGGGGAGCTGTTTTTT
TRBJ2-3,TRBD1,14,TRBV6-5,-,CASSNRGIADTQYF,TGTGCCAGCAGTAACAGGGGTATCGCAGATACGCAGTATTTT
TRBJ1-2,TRBD1,15,TRBV5-4,-,CASSFPDRGGYGYTF,TGTGCCAGCAGCTTCCCGGACAGGGGGGGCTATGGCTACACCTTC
TRBJ1-2,-,14,TRBV19,-,CASSINSGHYGYTF,TGTGCCAGTAGTATTAACAGCGGACACTATGGCTACACCTTC
TRBJ1-1,TRBD1,14,TRBV29-1,once,CSIKVGGTGNGAFF,TGCAGCATAAAAGTGGGGGGGACAGGGAATGGGGCTTTCTTT
TRBJ1-6,-,15,TRBV11-2,once,CASSVMGQAGSPLHF,TGTGCCAGCAGCGTTATGGGTCAGGCAGGATCACCCCTCCACTTT
TRBJ2-1,-,19,TRBV5-4,-,CASSGTGETTLPGYNEQFF,TGTGCCAGCAGCGGAACCGGGGAAACTACCCTACCCGGGTACAATGAGCAGTTCTTC
TRBJ1-3,-,18,TRBV6-1,once,CASSEAAIFANSGNTIYF,TGTGCCAGCAGTGAAGCCGCGATCTTTGCCAACTCTGGAAACACCATATATTTT
TRBJ1-5,TRBD1,15,TRBV15,once,CATSRGDRDNQPQHF,TGTGCCACCAGCAGAGGGGACAGGGACAATCAGCCCCAGCATTTT
TRBJ2-7,TRBD2,16,TRBV28,-,CASNSAGTSGSYEQYF,TGTGCCAGCAATTCGGCAGGGACTAGCGGCTCCTACGAGCAGTACTTC
TRBJ2-1,TRBD2,17,TRBV4-1,-,CASSQDPGTSGAYEQFF,TGCGCCAGCAGCCAAGATCCCGGGACTAGCGGGGCCTATGAGCAGTTCTTC
TRBJ1-1,TRBD1,15,TRBV5-4,-,CASSSPGTGNTEAFF,TGTGCCAGCAGCTCCCCCGGGACAGGGAACACTGAAGCTTTCTTT
TRBJ1-2,-,16,TRBV12-2,-,CASRLVGDRGGVGYTF,TGTGCAAGTCGCTTAGTTGGGGACAGAGGAGGAGTCGGCTACACCTTC
TRBJ1-3,-,15,TRBV7-9,-,CASSLPPRLGNTIYF,TGTGCCAGCAGCTTACCACCGAGGCTCGGAAACACCATATATTTT
TRBJ2-1,TRBD1,16,TRBV28,-,CASTVAGGLSYNEQFF,TGTGCCAGCACCGTCGCAGGGGGCCTCTCCTACAATGAGCAGTTCTTC